The source of this T cell receptor (beta chain) is a study of OX40 agonist ivuxolimab in advanced cancers. Study results and limitations: Some nonresponders additionally presented with little normalized T-cell clonal expansion.

Profiled with immunoSEQ multiplex PCR; TCRdb holds only in-frame clones, not every one. Among 60,000 or so clones listed, 70% to 90% were seen once. Remarks on this clone: Its antigen remains unknown.

The CDR3 totals 14 residues. From germline, CDR1 is MNHEY and CDR2 SVGAGI. Trimming removed 5 bases from V and 2 bases from J; junction bases left unmatched: 6. Sequenced here: CD4+ or CD8+ T cells sorted from blood, sampled in a trial of the OX40 agonist ivuxolimab. The chain employs TRBV6-5 and TRBJ2-7; 7 bases are shared with TRBD1. The origin of this receptor is an adult with an advanced solid tumor such as melanoma, head and neck, liver or kidney cancer. The CDR3 protein is CASSLRGGAYEQYF. Here the CDR3 DNA reads TGTGCCAGCAGTCTTCGAGGGGGCGCCTACGAGCAGTACTTC.